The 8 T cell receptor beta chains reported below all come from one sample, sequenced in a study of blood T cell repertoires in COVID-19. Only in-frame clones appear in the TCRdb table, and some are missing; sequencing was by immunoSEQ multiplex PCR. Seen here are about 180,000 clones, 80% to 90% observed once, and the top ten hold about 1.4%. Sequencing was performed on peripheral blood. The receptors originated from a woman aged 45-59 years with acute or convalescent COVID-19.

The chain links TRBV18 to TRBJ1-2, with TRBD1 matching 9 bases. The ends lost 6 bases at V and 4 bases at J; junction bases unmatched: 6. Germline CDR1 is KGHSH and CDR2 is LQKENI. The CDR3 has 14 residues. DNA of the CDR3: TGTGCCAGCTCTCCAGAACAGGGGGCCTATGGCTACACCTTC. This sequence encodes CASSPEQGAYGYTF.

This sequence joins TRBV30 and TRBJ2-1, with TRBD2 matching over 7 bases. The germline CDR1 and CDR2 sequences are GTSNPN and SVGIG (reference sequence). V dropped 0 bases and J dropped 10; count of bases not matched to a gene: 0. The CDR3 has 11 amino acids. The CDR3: CAWSVAGEQFF. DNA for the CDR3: TGTGCCTGGAGTGTAGCGGGAGAGCAGTTCTTC.

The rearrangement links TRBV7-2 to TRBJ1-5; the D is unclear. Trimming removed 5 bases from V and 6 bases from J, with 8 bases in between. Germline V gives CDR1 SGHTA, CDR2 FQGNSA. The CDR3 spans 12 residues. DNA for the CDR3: TGTGCCAGCAGCCCCAGTTTTCAGCCCCAGCATTTT. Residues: CASSPSFQPQHF.

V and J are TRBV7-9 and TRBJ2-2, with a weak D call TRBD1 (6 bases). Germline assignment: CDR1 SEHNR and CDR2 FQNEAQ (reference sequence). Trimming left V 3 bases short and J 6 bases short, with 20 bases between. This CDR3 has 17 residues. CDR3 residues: CASSFIYKQGVPGELFF. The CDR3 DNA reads TGTGCCAGCAGCTTTATATACAAACAGGGTGTCCCCGGGGAGCTGTTTTTT.

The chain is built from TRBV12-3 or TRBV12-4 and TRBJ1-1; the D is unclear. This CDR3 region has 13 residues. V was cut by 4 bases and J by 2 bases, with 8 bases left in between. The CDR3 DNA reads TGTGCCAGCAGTTACACAGCCAACACTGAAGCTTTCTTT. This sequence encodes CASSYTANTEAFF.

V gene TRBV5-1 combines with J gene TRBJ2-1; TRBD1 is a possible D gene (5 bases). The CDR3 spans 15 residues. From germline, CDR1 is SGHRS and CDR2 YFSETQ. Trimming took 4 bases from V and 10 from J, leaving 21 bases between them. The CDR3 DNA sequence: TGCGCCAGCAGCACGCCACTACCGGACACCAACGAGCAGTTCTTC. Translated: CASSTPLPDTNEQFF. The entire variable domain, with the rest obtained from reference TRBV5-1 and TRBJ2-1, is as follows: KAGVTQTPRYLIKTRGQQVTLSCSPISGHRSVSWYQQTPGQGLQFLFEYFSETQRNKGNFPGRFSGRQFSNSRSEMNVSTLELGDSALYLCASSTPLPDTNEQFFGPGTRLTVL.

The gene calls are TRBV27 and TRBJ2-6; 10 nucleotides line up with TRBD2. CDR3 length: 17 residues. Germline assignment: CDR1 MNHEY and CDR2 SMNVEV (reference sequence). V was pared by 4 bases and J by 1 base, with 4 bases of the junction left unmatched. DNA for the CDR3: TGTGCCAGCAGTTCGAAGCGGGAGGGGTCTGGGGCCAACGTCCTGACTTTC. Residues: CASSSKREGSGANVLTF. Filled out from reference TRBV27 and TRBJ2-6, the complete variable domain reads EAQVTQNPRYLITVTGKKLTVTCSQNMNHEYMSWYRQDPGLGLRQIYYSMNVEVTDKGDVPEGYKVSRKEKRNFPLILESPSPNQTSLYFCASSSKREGSGANVLTFGAGSRLTVL.

The CDR3 spells CATSDASGYTF. The CDR3 bases are TGTGCCACCAGTGACGCTAGTGGCTACACCTTC. The rearrangement links TRBV24-1 to TRBJ1-2; D is unresolved. The germline V and J ends were trimmed by 4 bases and 7 bases, with 6 bases remaining between them. The CDR3 consists of 11 residues. The germline V gene has CDR1 KGHDR and CDR2 SFDVKD.